This T cell receptor (beta chain) was retrieved from a study of Graves' ophthalmopathy and Graves' hyperthyroidism. The CDR3 consists of 12 residues. Germline-derived CDR1 and CDR2 are SEHNR and FQNEAQ (reference sequence). V shed 7 bases and J shed 7 bases, with 14 bases lying between them. Amplified TCR beta CDR3 regions were obtained using RNA transcripts as template. Following a first-round RT-PCR that used HTBI primers, a second-round multiplex PCR was carried out. MiXCR, run by TCRdb on the multiplex PCR reads, gives a single entry per CDR3 protein. The table shows over a million distinct CDR3 sequences, with about two fifths occurring only once. This clonotype has just a few counts. Patients were left out if they had other autoimmune diseases, uncontrolled infections, pregnancy or lactation.

The rearrangement links TRBV7-9 to TRBJ2-7; D perhaps matches TRBD1 (6 bases). This receptor was identified in an adult man with Graves' hyperthyroidism. Material: peripheral blood or thyroid tissue (not recorded which). The CDR3 spells CASITQGREQYF. CDR3 nucleotide sequence: TGTGCCAGCATCACACAGGGTCGGGAGCAGTACTTC. Full variable domain (outside the CDR3, taken from reference TRBV7-9 and TRBJ2-7): DTGVSQNPRHKITKRGQNVTFRCDPISEHNRLYWYRQTLGQGPEFLTYFQNEAQLEKSRLLSDRFSAERPKGSFSTLEIQRTEQGDSAMYLCASITQGREQYFGPGTRLTVT.